Shown below are 18 T cell receptor beta chains from a single sample sequenced in a study of beta chain features in type 1 diabetes. The study, taken as a whole, reports: Shorter TCRB CDR3s, moderately but significantly so, were found in Type 1 diabetes patients in all four CD4+ subsets.

What was sequenced were expressed TCRB transcripts, since all of the isolated RNA had been reverse transcribed. Generated by immunoSEQ multiplex PCR, the TCRdb table keeps only in-frame clones and is missing some. The sample has under 300,000 clones; around 14% are singletons. Their target antigens are unknown. Specimen: naive CD4+ T cells from blood. These receptors were obtained from a man between 25 and 39 years old with type 1 diabetes.

This clone showed up just a few times. The chain joins TRBV5-1 to TRBJ1-5; D possibly corresponds to TRBD1 (6 bases). Looked up from germline, CDR1 is SGHRS and CDR2 is YFSETQ. This CDR3 comprises 17 residues. V lost 0 bases and J 0 bases, leaving 13 bases between the germline ends. The CDR3 region is CASSLGAGEYSNQPQHF. CDR3 bases: TGCGCCAGCAGCTTGGGGGCAGGGGAATATAGCAATCAGCCCCAGCATTTT.

This clone was counted between two and nine times. The rearrangement links TRBV13 to TRBJ2-5, with 7 bases aligning to TRBD2. The CDR3 consists of 14 residues. Germline CDR1 PRHDT, CDR2 FYEKMQ (reference sequence). Trimming at V came to 5 bases and at J to 5 bases, leaving 8 bases not matched to a gene. The CDR3 bases are TGTGCCAGCAGCCCCCGACTAGCTGGGGAGACCCAGTACTTC. Translated, it gives CASSPRLAGETQYF.

The chain is built from TRBV18 and TRBJ2-5; TRBD1 matches at 9 bases. The end of the DNA aligns better with TRBJ2-7, so the J call may be wrong. Per germline, CDR1 KGHSH and CDR2 LQKENI. CDR3 length: 14 residues. The CDR3 region is CASSGQGNSYEQYF. The CDR3 DNA reads as TGTGCCAGCTCCGGACAGGGGAACTCCTACGAGCAGTACTTC.

The chain uses TRBV5-6 and TRBJ2-5; 8 nucleotides match TRBD1. CDR1 is SGHDT and CDR2 is YYEEEE in the germline V gene. This CDR3 region has 13 residues. V shed 5 bases, J shed 2 bases, and the junction held 2 bases outside the gene matches. The CDR3 DNA is TGTGCCAGCAGGGACAGGGTACAAGAGACCCAGTACTTC. Residues: CASRDRVQETQYF.

There are a few counts of this clone. The chain carries TRBV18 and TRBJ2-5, with 9 bases aligning to TRBD1. J lost 4 bases, V lost 6 bases, and 6 bases had no gene match. Germline CDR1 reads KGHSH; CDR2 reads LQKENI. CDR3 size: 14 residues. The CDR3 sequence is CASSPGTGLETQYF. In DNA, the CDR3 is TGTGCCAGCTCTCCCGGGACAGGGTTAGAGACCCAGTACTTC.

The CDR3 is CASSLASRQGATTGELFF. The CDR3 nucleotides read TGCGCCAGCAGCTTGGCCTCCCGACAGGGGGCAACCACCGGGGAGCTGTTTTTT. The chain couples TRBV5-1 to TRBJ2-2; 10 bases agree with TRBD1. The CDR3 is 18 amino acids. V shed 0 bases and J 4 bases; nucleotides not matched to a gene: 9. Germline V lookup: CDR1 SGHRS, CDR2 YFSETQ. The full variable domain, in which reference TRBV5-1 and TRBJ2-2 provide the parts outside the CDR3, is KAGVTQTPRYLIKTRGQQVTLSCSPISGHRSVSWYQQTPGQGLQFLFEYFSETQRNKGNFPGRFSGRQFSNSRSEMNVSTLELGDSALYLCASSLASRQGATTGELFFGEGSRLTVL.

This clone was detected only a few times. The chain couples TRBV7-9 to TRBJ2-7, with 8 bases lining up with TRBD1. The CDR3 has 15 residues. J was trimmed by 3 bases and V by 3 bases; bases with no gene match: 7. Per germline, CDR1 SEHNR and CDR2 FQNEAQ (reference sequence). CDR3 amino acids: CASSLPGQVFYEQYF. CDR3 sequence (DNA): TGTGCCAGCAGCTTGCCGGGACAGGTCTTCTACGAGCAGTACTTC. The full variable domain, completed using reference TRBV7-9 and TRBJ2-7, is DTGVSQNPRHKITKRGQNVTFRCDPISEHNRLYWYRQTLGQGPEFLTYFQNEAQLEKSRLLSDRFSAERPKGSFSTLEIQRTEQGDSAMYLCASSLPGQVFYEQYFGPGTRLTVT.

The CDR3: CASSALAEGAKNIQYF. The CDR3 region has the DNA TGTGCCAGCAGTGCCCTAGCGGAGGGGGCCAAAAACATTCAGTACTTC. V is TRBV6-1 and J is TRBJ2-4; 7 bases are shared with TRBD2. V lost 4 bases to trimming and J lost 1 base; unmatched junction nucleotides: 7. Germline CDR1 MNHNS, CDR2 SASEGT. The CDR3 covers 16 residues.

The genes are TRBV6-5 and TRBJ2-7; TRBD1 matches 12 bases. Germline V CDR1 and CDR2: MNHEY, SVGAGI. The CDR3 loop spans 14 amino acids. Trimming cost V 6 bases and J 7 bases; bases outside gene matches: 7. CDR3 amino acids: CASSRGQGAWEQYF. CDR3 nucleotide sequence: TGTGCCAGCAGCCGGGGACAGGGGGCTTGGGAGCAGTACTTC.

This clone was picked up a small number of times. This rearrangement joins TRBV11-2 to TRBJ2-1; D possibly corresponds to TRBD1 (6 bases). The germline V gene encodes CDR1 SGHAT and CDR2 FQNNGV. There are 13 residues in the CDR3. Trimming stripped 5 bases from V and 4 bases from J, with 9 bases between. The CDR3 spells CASSQQGYNEQFF. The CDR3 DNA reads as TGTGCCAGCAGCCAACAGGGTTACAATGAGCAGTTCTTC. Full variable domain (outside the CDR3, taken from reference TRBV11-2 and TRBJ2-1): EAGVAQSPRYKIIEKRQSVAFWCNPISGHATLYWYQQILGQGPKLLIQFQNNGVVDDSQLPKDRFSAERLKGVDSTLKIQPAKLEDSAVYLCASSQQGYNEQFFGPGTRLTVL.

This clone was found a few times. The chain combines TRBV6-1 with TRBJ2-7, with D perhaps TRBD1 (6 bases). CDR3 size: 13 residues. Trimming pared 6 bases from V and 3 bases from J, leaving 12 bases between. The V gene's germline CDR1 is MNHNS and CDR2 SASEGT. DNA of the CDR3: TGTGCCAGCAGCAACCGGGACAACTACGAGCAGTACTTC. This gives the protein CASSNRDNYEQYF.

In this sample, this clone turned up a few times. The gene calls are TRBV30 and TRBJ1-6, with D unclear. The CDR3 has 15 amino acids. In germline, CDR1 is GTSNPN, CDR2 SVGIG (reference sequence). Trimming stripped 4 bases from V and 7 bases from J, with 17 bases between. The CDR3 bases are TGTGCCTGGAATAAGAGGGTGTCGGGAAATTCACCCCTCCACTTT. Translating gives CAWNKRVSGNSPLHF.

The table lists this clone with a few counts. This rearrangement joins TRBV29-1 to TRBJ1-2; D unclear. Between the trimmed V and J ends, which lost 7 bases and 5 bases, there was a span of 11 bases. The CDR3 sequence is 11 residues long. The germline V gene encodes CDR1 SQVTM and CDR2 ANQGSEA. The CDR3 DNA reads TGCAGCGGGGAGAGGCTTTATGGCTACACCTTC. Translating it yields CSGERLYGYTF.

This clone was recorded a few times. The chain joins TRBV7-6 to TRBJ1-2; 12 bases map to TRBD1. The germline gives CDR1 SGHVS, CDR2 FNYEAQ. The trim removed 5 bases at V and 3 bases at J, leaving 10 bases unmatched. CDR3 length equals 17 residues. The CDR3 spells CASSQRDRGRVDYGYTF. For the CDR3, the DNA is TGTGCCAGCAGCCAAAGGGACAGGGGGCGCGTCGACTATGGCTACACCTTC.

This clone has only a few counts. The rearrangement joins TRBV6-5 to TRBJ2-1, with 7 bases identical to TRBD1. The ends lost 6 bases at V and 7 bases at J; junction bases unmatched: 3. The CDR3 is 12 residues long. Germline V gene sequence: CDR1 MNHEY, CDR2 SVGAGI. CDR3 coding DNA: TGTGCCAGCAGCTTGACAGGGAATGAGCAGTTCTTC. Protein sequence: CASSLTGNEQFF.

This clone appeared a few times. The chain recombines TRBV18 with TRBJ2-1; 7 bases line up with TRBD2. V was pared by 2 bases and J by 9 bases, with 13 bases of the junction left unmatched. Germline V gene sequence: CDR1 KGHSH, CDR2 LQKENI. There are 16 residues in the CDR3. CDR3 amino acids: CASSPLGSGAPGEQFF. CDR3 DNA sequence: TGTGCCAGCTCACCATTAGGGAGCGGGGCCCCGGGTGAGCAGTTCTTC.

The gene calls are TRBV18 and TRBJ1-1; D is unresolved. The CDR3 extends over 14 amino acids. Germline V lookup: CDR1 KGHSH, CDR2 LQKENI. V lost 2 bases and J 5 bases, leaving 12 bases between the germline ends. CDR3 amino acids: CASSPTEGGTEAFF. Here the CDR3 DNA reads TGTGCCAGCTCACCAACAGAGGGAGGGACTGAAGCTTTCTTT.

The chain recombines TRBV12-5 with TRBJ2-1; TRBD1 agrees at 8 bases. The germline gives CDR1 LGHNT, CDR2 FRNRAP. The CDR3 length is 15 residues. The V gene end was trimmed by 2 bases and the J gene end by 7 bases; junction bases not matched to a gene: 7. CDR3 protein: CASGLSRTGSNEQFF. CDR3 nucleotide sequence: TGTGCTAGTGGTTTGTCCCGGACAGGGAGTAATGAGCAGTTCTTC. Full variable domain (missing parts from reference TRBV12-5 and TRBJ2-1): DARVTQTPRHKVTEMGQEVTMRCQPILGHNTVFWYRQTMMQGLELLAYFRNRAPLDDSGMPKDRFSAEMPDATLATLKIQPSEPRDSAVYFCASGLSRTGSNEQFFGPGTRLTVL.